This TCR beta chain came from a study of blood T cell repertoires in COVID-19. Study-level information: Specimens from acute and convalescent COVID-19 originated in the United States, Italy and Spain. Sample material is recorded as cDNA or gDNA derived from T cells, B-cell-depleted T cells, or PBMCs.

Per the study methods: Estimated nucleated cell counts came from reference gene primer amplification. Measured with immunoSEQ multiplex PCR; TCRdb has only the in-frame clones, and not every one. The DNA gave D and trimming, while V, J and clone size come from that table. The table records 20,000 to 25,000 clones, about 76% of them present only once. The sample consisted of peripheral blood. This TCR derives from a man aged 65-85 years with acute or convalescent COVID-19.

The CDR3 here is CASSHLGQGRSQPQHF. The CDR3 coding sequence is TGTGCCAGCAGCCACCTAGGACAGGGACGGTCCCAGCCCCAGCATTTT. The V gene is TRBV5-6, the J gene TRBJ1-5; TRBD1 agrees at 8 bases. Germline V gene data show CDR1 as SGHDT and CDR2 as YYEEEE. There are 16 residues in the CDR3. The J segment lost 7 bases and the V segment lost 4 bases, leaving 13 bases of the junction unmatched. Full variable domain (rest looked up from reference TRBV5-6 and TRBJ1-5): DAGVTQSPTHLIKTRGQQVTLRCSPKSGHDTVSWYQQALGQGPQFIFQYYEEEERQRGNFPDRFSGHQFPNYSSELNVNALLLGDSALYLCASSHLGQGRSQPQHFGDGTRLSIL.